This T cell receptor (beta chain) was obtained from a study of shared clonotypes between healthy human individuals. The method was immunoSEQ multiplex PCR; TCRdb's version includes in-frame clones alone and lacks a portion of them. The sample contains about 2 million clones, roughly 95% of which appear only once. This CDR3 spans 14 amino acids. V was cut by 4 bases and J by 6 bases, with 15 bases left in between. The germline V gene has CDR1 PRHDT and CDR2 FYEKMQ (reference sequence). Naive-designated CD8 cells lacked CD45RO, were positively enriched for CCR7, and omitted terminally differentiated effector memory CD45RA+ cells.

The chain couples TRBV13 to TRBJ1-1; D not resolved. The TCR originated in a man aged 18 to 35 in good health. Sequencing used naive CD8+ T cells sorted from blood. The CDR3 DNA reads as TGTGCCAGCAGCTCCCTTTCTAGGGAAGCTGAAGCTTTCTTT. Its protein product is CASSSLSREAEAFF.